The 25 T cell receptor beta chains below all came from one sample that was sequenced in a study of beta chain features in type 1 diabetes. General study results and limits: Significant though moderate, a shortening of TCRB CDR3s appeared in all four CD4+ subsets of Type 1 diabetes patients.

Their antigen targets remain unknown. Every bit of the isolated RNA underwent reverse transcription, so sequencing read expressed TCRB transcripts. Assay used: immunoSEQ multiplex PCR; TCRdb lists only in-frame clones, some missing. The sample lists about 270,000 clones, around 15% seen once, with under 0.02% in the top ten. The sequenced material came from naive CD4+ T cells from blood. Source of these receptors: a man in his thirties or forties with type 1 diabetes.

This clone was recorded a few times. The V gene is TRBV25-1, the J gene TRBJ2-3; D gene ambiguous. V was shortened by 7 bases and J by 1 base, with 3 bases between the two germline ends. This CDR3 is built from 11 residues. Germline V gives CDR1 MGHDK, CDR2 SYGVNS. The CDR3 nucleotides are TGTGCCAGCACTCGCACAGATACGCAGTATTTT. Translation gives CASTRTDTQYF.

This clone was observed a handful of times. This chain joins TRBV19 and TRBJ2-7, with TRBD2 matching over 15 bases. This CDR3 region has 18 residues. The germline V gene encodes CDR1 LNHDA and CDR2 SQIVND (reference sequence). V was pared by 5 bases and J by 1 base, with 9 bases of the junction left unmatched. CDR3 DNA: TGTGCCAGTAGTTCGGGACTAGCGGGAGGCCTTGATTCCTACGAGCAGTACTTC. Protein product: CASSSGLAGGLDSYEQYF.

Only a few counts were recorded for this clone. V is TRBV19 and J is TRBJ2-1, with D possibly being TRBD1 (6 bases). CDR1 LNHDA and CDR2 SQIVND come from the germline V gene (reference sequence). The CDR3 is made up of 16 amino acids. V gave up 4 bases and J gave up 4 bases, with 17 bases separating them. CDR3 loop: CASSTTAGTPYNEQFF. The CDR3 DNA sequence: TGTGCCAGTAGTACTACTGCCGGGACACCGTACAATGAGCAGTTCTTC.

The table lists this clone with a few counts. This rearrangement joins TRBV19 to TRBJ2-4; 12 positions match TRBD2. In germline, CDR1 is LNHDA, CDR2 SQIVND (reference sequence). This CDR3 has 17 amino acids. After removal of 3 bases from V and 0 bases from J, the junction contained 3 bases not matched to a gene. The chain's CDR3 is CASSIPTSGRAKNIQYF. DNA for the CDR3: TGTGCCAGTAGTATCCCGACTAGCGGGAGAGCCAAAAACATTCAGTACTTC.

This clone was picked up a small number of times. The rearrangement uses TRBV30 and TRBJ2-7, with D perhaps matching TRBD2 (6 bases). Deletions cut 1 base from V and 4 bases from J, with 8 bases between. CDR1 and CDR2 from the germline V gene are GTSNPN and SVGIG (reference sequence). There are 12 residues in the CDR3. The CDR3 loop reads CAWSAGVYEQYF. Written as DNA, the CDR3 is TGTGCCTGGAGTGCGGGGGTGTACGAGCAGTACTTC.

In this sample, this clone turned up a few times. The CDR3: CASSPLGMDTQYF. The CDR3 DNA follows: TGTGCCAGCTCACCACTCGGGATGGATACGCAGTATTTT. The chain has TRBV18 and TRBJ2-3; D possibly corresponds to TRBD2 (5 bases). The CDR3 contains 13 residues. Germline V gene data show CDR1 as KGHSH and CDR2 as LQKENI. The V end was cut by 1 base, the J end by 6 bases, with 8 bases between.

The chain couples TRBV25-1 to TRBJ1-4, with a possible D match to TRBD1 (6 bases). V shed 6 bases and J shed 3 bases, with 8 bases lying between them. The germline gives CDR1 MGHDK, CDR2 SYGVNS. This CDR3 contains 13 residues. DNA for the CDR3: TGTGCCAGCAGACAGGGAGCTAATGAAAAACTGTTTTTT. This encodes CASRQGANEKLFF.

The V and J genes are TRBV6-5 and TRBJ2-7, with D hard to call. Germline CDR1 is MNHEY and CDR2 is SVGAGI. Trimming left V 7 bases short and J 1 base short, with 8 bases between. CDR3 length equals 12 residues. The CDR3 is CASIPGSYEQYF. CDR3 nucleotides: TGTGCCAGCATTCCAGGATCCTACGAGCAGTACTTC.

This chain uses TRBV5-6 with TRBJ2-7, with 10 nucleotides matching TRBD2. The CDR3 has 17 amino acids. The ends lost 0 bases at V and 6 bases at J; junction bases unmatched: 12. The V gene's germline CDR1 is SGHDT and CDR2 YYEEEE. The CDR3 region is CASSLGLAGLRASEQYF. CDR3 in DNA: TGTGCCAGCAGCTTGGGACTAGCGGGTCTCCGGGCCTCCGAGCAGTACTTC.

The CDR3 here is CASSHADRANEQYF. CDR3 DNA sequence: TGTGCCAGCAGCCACGCTGACAGGGCGAACGAGCAGTACTTC. The V and J genes are TRBV7-6 and TRBJ2-7; 7 nucleotides match TRBD1. The V gene end was trimmed by 5 bases and the J gene end by 5 bases; junction bases not matched to a gene: 9. Germline CDR1 is SGHVS and CDR2 is FNYEAQ. The CDR3 covers 14 residues.

This chain uses TRBV4-3 with TRBJ2-5; 13 nucleotides match TRBD2. V was clipped by 0 bases and J by 5 bases; unmatched bases: 18. The CDR3 is made up of 21 amino acids. Germline values: CDR1 LGHNA, CDR2 YSLEER. The CDR3 coding sequence is TGCGCCAGCAGCCAAGAGTTTCGGCAGGGGGCCACTAGCGGGAGGGCCGAGACCCAGTACTTC. Protein: CASSQEFRQGATSGRAETQYF.

In its sample, this clone was seen a few times. J is TRBJ1-5 and V is TRBV7-8; TRBD1 agrees at 10 bases. The ends lost 11 bases at V and 3 bases at J; junction bases unmatched: 7. Looked up from germline, CDR1 is SGHVS and CDR2 is FQNEAQ. The CDR3 sequence is 14 residues long. DNA for the CDR3: TGTGCCGCGGGGACAGGGGTCAACAATCAGCCCCAGCATTTT. Amino acids: CAAGTGVNNQPQHF.

This clone was counted a few times. The rearrangement joins TRBV28 to TRBJ2-7, with D possibly TRBD1 on 6 matching bases. This CDR3 spans 12 amino acids. Germline CDR1 is MDHEN and CDR2 is SYDVKM. Trimming removed 7 bases at V and 5 bases at J, with 12 bases between. The CDR3 spells CASTPDRNEQYF. The CDR3 DNA reads TGTGCCAGCACCCCGGACAGAAACGAGCAGTACTTC.

This clone has only a few counts. In the same sample, other DNA sequences code for this CDR3. The rearrangement links TRBV5-1 to TRBJ2-5, with D hard to call. CDR3 length equals 14 residues. In germline, CDR1 is SGHRS, CDR2 YFSETQ. V gave up 2 bases and J gave up 5 bases, with 13 bases separating them. The CDR3 here is CASSLPGGQETQYF. The CDR3 bases are TGCGCCAGCAGCTTACCTGGTGGGCAGGAGACCCAGTACTTC.

The gene calls are TRBV7-3 and TRBJ1-1; 9 nucleotides line up with TRBD1. Germline V lookup: CDR1 SGHTA, CDR2 FQGTGA. Losses at the gene ends were 4 bases for V and 8 bases for J; bases not matched to a gene: 5. The CDR3 is 13 residues long. The CDR3 coding sequence is TGTGCCAGCAGCTGGGGACAGGGAGGCGAAGCTTTCTTT. Its translation: CASSWGQGGEAFF.

This clone came up a few times. The chain uses TRBV4-1 and TRBJ2-4; D possibly corresponds to TRBD2 (6 bases). Germline V gives CDR1 MGHRA, CDR2 YSYEKL. V was cut by 2 bases and J by 6 bases, with 11 bases left in between. The CDR3 contains 14 residues. The CDR3 reads CASSQPSVGNIQYF. As DNA, the CDR3 is TGCGCCAGCAGCCAACCTAGCGTGGGAAACATTCAGTACTTC.

The genes are TRBV5-1 and TRBJ2-2; no clear D gene. This CDR3 region has 13 residues. Trimming removed 4 bases from V and 6 bases from J, with 10 bases in between. Germline V gene data show CDR1 as SGHRS and CDR2 as YFSETQ. The CDR3 loop reads CASSNEPAGELFF. Here the CDR3 DNA reads TGCGCCAGCAGCAACGAGCCCGCCGGGGAGCTGTTTTTT.

The J gene is TRBJ2-2, the V gene TRBV30; possible D gene TRBD1, 5 bases. The CDR3 covers 13 residues. V lost 3 bases and J lost 5, with 10 bases in between. Germline V gives CDR1 GTSNPN, CDR2 SVGIG (reference sequence). In DNA, the CDR3 is TGTGCCTGGAGGTATCAGGGAACCGGGGAGCTGTTTTTT. This gives the protein CAWRYQGTGELFF.

This clone occurred a few times. This chain joins TRBV19 and TRBJ1-1, with 7 bases aligning to TRBD1. Germline CDR1 reads LNHDA; CDR2 reads SQIVND (reference sequence). J gave up 0 bases and V 4 bases, and 5 bases lay outside the gene matches. The CDR3 extends over 15 amino acids. The CDR3 DNA reads TGTGCCAGTAGTACACCGGGACAGCTGAACACTGAAGCTTTCTTT. Its translation is CASSTPGQLNTEAFF.

This chain links TRBV5-1 with TRBJ2-7, with a weak D call TRBD1 (5 bases). CDR3 length equals 12 residues. Between the trimmed V and J ends, which lost 0 bases and 4 bases, there was a span of 5 bases. Germline V gene data show CDR1 as SGHRS and CDR2 as YFSETQ. CDR3 loop: CASSLEGYEQYF. The CDR3 DNA reads TGCGCCAGCAGCTTGGAGGGGTACGAGCAGTACTTC.

In its sample, this clone was seen a few times. The gene calls are TRBV9 and TRBJ2-5; TRBD2 might be the D (6 bases). V was pared by 0 bases and J by 1 base, with 13 bases between. Per the germline V gene, CDR1 is SGDLS and CDR2 is YYNGEE. The CDR3 spans 16 residues. The CDR3 region has the DNA TGTGCCAGCAGCGTAGCGGGTAGCGGAGGCCAAGAGACCCAGTACTTC. This translates into CASSVAGSGGQETQYF.

This clone was picked up a small number of times. The rearrangement links TRBV19 to TRBJ2-1, with 13 bases that match TRBD2. Germline-derived CDR1 and CDR2 are LNHDA and SQIVND (reference sequence). The CDR3 contains 16 residues. V gave up 6 bases and J gave up 0 bases; unmatched junction bases: 2. The CDR3 loop reads CASRRTSGSSYNEQFF. DNA for the CDR3: TGTGCCAGTAGGCGGACTAGCGGGAGCTCCTACAATGAGCAGTTCTTC. The full variable domain, in which reference TRBV19 and TRBJ2-1 provide the parts outside the CDR3, is DGGITQSPKYLFRKEGQNVTLSCEQNLNHDAMYWYRQDPGQGLRLIYYSQIVNDFQKGDIAEGYSVSREKKESFPLTVTSAQKNPTAFYLCASRRTSGSSYNEQFFGPGTRLTVL.

The J gene is TRBJ1-1, the V gene TRBV6-6; D is perhaps TRBD1 (5 bases). Germline values: CDR1 MNHNY, CDR2 SVGAGI (reference sequence). Trimming stripped 8 bases from V and 1 base from J, with 17 bases between. This CDR3 spans 15 amino acids. CDR3 bases: TGTGCCAGCCATCCTCCGACAGTCAAGAACACTGAAGCTTTCTTT. This translates into CASHPPTVKNTEAFF.

This clone has more than one count but fewer than ten. This chain connects TRBV19 to TRBJ1-1; D is possibly TRBD1 (6 bases). CDR3 length equals 14 residues. Per the germline V gene, CDR1 is LNHDA and CDR2 is SQIVND (reference sequence). Trimming shortened V by 9 bases and J by 0 bases, and 14 bases separated the two germline ends. The CDR3 DNA reads as TGTGCCAGCCTGCAAGGACAGATGAACACTGAAGCTTTCTTT. Residues: CASLQGQMNTEAFF.

In this sample, this clone turned up a few times. This chain uses TRBV5-4 with TRBJ2-1; 11 nucleotides agree with TRBD2. J was trimmed by 4 bases and V by 4 bases; bases with no gene match: 10. The V gene's germline CDR1 is SGHNT and CDR2 YYREEE (reference sequence). The CDR3 contains 17 residues. The CDR3: CASSPVAGGGTYNEQFF. CDR3 in DNA: TGTGCCAGCAGCCCGGTAGCGGGAGGGGGAACTTACAATGAGCAGTTCTTC.